This T cell receptor beta chain was captured in a study of blood T cell repertoires in COVID-19. Study at large: Collection of acute and convalescent COVID-19 samples took place in the United States, Italy and Spain. T cells, B-cell-depleted T cells, or PBMCs supplied cDNA or gDNA.

The V end lost 0 bases, the J end lost 2 bases, and 9 bases lay between the germline ends. In germline, CDR1 is SGHRS, CDR2 YFSETQ. CDR3 size: 15 residues. Methods used by the authors: Using reference gene primer amplification, nucleated cell counts were estimated. Method: immunoSEQ multiplex PCR; TCRdb's copy keeps in-frame clones and lacks some. V, J and clone size derive from that table, while D and trimming were established from the DNA sequence. The table includes about 90,000 clones, 75% to 90% detected once. As to this clone: The same CDR3 also results from other DNA sequences found in this sample.

The receptor's source is a woman in her 70s with acute or convalescent COVID-19. What was sequenced was peripheral blood. V gene TRBV5-1 combines with J gene TRBJ1-3; D call uncertain. Here the CDR3 reads CASSLAPGTGNTIYF. The CDR3 DNA reads as TGCGCCAGCAGCTTGGCCCCGGGGACTGGAAACACCATATATTTT.